This T cell receptor beta chain was profiled in a study of T cells in Graves' hyperthyroidism and ophthalmopathy (dated by TCRdb to the late 2010s). For context, the study as a whole: Peripheral blood samples were taken at initial diagnosis, before any treatment was given. After sampling, hyperthyroidism patients received methimazole starting at 30 mg daily, and ophthalmopathy patients received high-dose intravenous methylprednisolone. Prospective prediction of ophthalmopathy was tested in an independent validation cohort consisting of 18 to 20 hyperthyroidism patients and over 15 patients who later progressed to ophthalmopathy. For training and testing, the roughly 93 patients in the discovery cohort were randomly divided in a 7:3 ratio. The paper reports TCR Vbeta CDR3 sequencing of some 140 peripheral blood samples: 40 to 45 ophthalmopathy, around 80 hyperthyroidism and around 17 progressor patients. Thyroid tissue and blood T-cell repertoires from six Graves' hyperthyroidism patients were also compared in the study. TCR V-J signatures able to tell the groups apart were searched for in a discovery cohort of 100 patients, of whom approximately 40 had Graves' ophthalmopathy and about 60 had stable Graves' hyperthyroidism. Here is what the overall study found, with its caveats: In validation, the model predicted progression to ophthalmopathy a median of roughly 6.1 months before onset, with over 55% sensitivity and just under 75% specificity. A 13 V-J signature model separated ophthalmopathy from stable hyperthyroidism, with 87.88% sensitivity and 81.08% specificity in cross-validation and 80%/75% in testing. Most expanded thyroid clonotypes (frequency above 0.001) were also detected in blood, a finding suggesting that blood repertoires may reflect thyroid immune responses. No statistical method was used to set the sample size in advance, and investigators knew the group allocation.

Moderately to severely active disease, a Clinical Activity Score of at least 3, a NOSPECS grade of at least 4, and a duration under 3 months were present in ophthalmopathy patients. The study excluded patients with uncontrolled infections, other autoimmune diseases, pregnancy or lactation. Diagnoses relied on clinical symptoms, serum thyroxine and TRAb, thyroid ultrasound and orbital computed tomography. PBMCs were isolated from approximately 10 ml of fresh peripheral blood by Ficoll-Paque density gradient centrifugation. Trizol reagent was used to extract total RNA, and RNA quality was then checked on an Agilent 2100 Bioanalyzer. Trimming costs V 3 bases and J 3 bases, and their ends lie 18 bases apart. The CDR3 starts with the cysteine, ends with the phenylalanine, and has 16 residues. Only the CDR3 DNA stays, 48 bases, in frame from base 1. In the germline V gene, CDR1 corresponds to KGHSH and CDR2 to LQKENI.

The TCR beta CDR3 regions were amplified from RNA transcripts. The TCR CDR3 was subjected to a first round of RT-PCR using the HTBI primer set and the Qiagen OneStep RT-PCR kit. Libraries were constructed in a second round of multiplex PCR, after which size selection and purification were carried out. Libraries were sequenced paired-end with 100 bp reads on an Illumina HiSeq2000. Per the source publication's procedure: SOAPnuke was used to process the raw data, throwing out any read that contained adapters or uncalled bases, had a mean Phred below 15, or lacked an exact constant-primer or identifier match. High-quality paired reads were merged with COPE v1.2.5, and unique nucleotide sequences were defined as clonotypes. MiTCR v1.1 was used to align clonotypes to the IMGT TRBV, TRBD and TRBJ reference segments. Analysis was restricted to V-J combinations with a frequency above 0.0001, which covered 99.2% of repertoires. The TCS score was defined as the ratio of F50 (clonal expansion) to E x V (chaos), calculated using BLOSUM62-based TCRdist between CDR3 peptides within each V-J. Welch's t-statistics and random forest reduced 514 V-J features to 13, which were used in a naive Bayes classifier (R e1071). TCRdb applied fastp at Q25 and MiXCR to the public reads, then kept only in-frame beta chains. Rows matching on CDR3 protein sequence are summarized as one entry with the most common DNA and genes. The V and J calls shown here were made by TCRdb, not taken from the authors' results. For this sample there are almost 350,000 distinct CDR3 sequences; around a sixth appear just once. Clones ranked in the top ten supply around 15% of the sample.

Details on this clonotype: No cognate antigen has been identified for it. Per-base qualities were not stored, and no clone one base away is much larger.

Sequencing was carried out using blood. This chain joins TRBV18 to TRBJ2-7; matching of 6 bases hints at TRBD2 as the D gene. The sequence was collected from a woman between 35 and 50 years old with Graves' ophthalmopathy. CDR3 reads: CASSPRATGRLYEQYF. Read as DNA, the sequence is TGTGCCAGCTCACCGCGAGCTACCGGGAGACTCTACGAGCAGTACTTC.